Listed below are T cell receptor beta chains from one sample, sequenced in a study of PD-L1 blockade in urothelial cancer. TCRdb's table, derived via immunoSEQ multiplex PCR, lists solely in-frame clones and lacks some. The sample lists around 35,000 clones, 82% occurring once. The source was PBMCs, collected around atezolizumab (anti-PD-L1) treatment. Every receptor here comes from a man in his sixties with urothelial cancer. Both conserved end residues are part of each CDR3. Each record gives: D gene, V gene, J gene, clone size, CDR3 DNA, CDR3 protein. The D gene is left open where the match is weak. Clone sizes are given selectively: once, few, many, or a class where the clone is expanded.

D: NA; V: TRBV28; J: TRBJ1-3; size: NA; DNA: TGTGCCAGTGGTGAGGGGGACGGAAACACCATATATTTT; CDR3: CASGEGDGNTIYF
D: TRBD1; V: TRBV28; J: TRBJ1-1; size: NA; DNA: TGTGCCAGCAGTATTCACAGGGGCACTGAAGCTTTCTTT; CDR3: CASSIHRGTEAFF
D: NA; V: TRBV19; J: TRBJ1-2; size: NA; DNA: TGTGCCAGTAGTCCAGAGAAGAGGAACTATGGCTACACCTTC; CDR3: CASSPEKRNYGYTF
D: NA; V: TRBV9; J: TRBJ1-1; size: many; DNA: TGTGCCAGCAGCGTAGGACAGACCAACACTGAAGCTTTCTTT; CDR3: CASSVGQTNTEAFF
D: TRBD1; V: TRBV19; J: TRBJ1-1; size: NA; DNA: TGTGCCAGTAGTAGCCACAGGGGGTCGAATACTGAAGCTTTCTTT; CDR3: CASSSHRGSNTEAFF
D: NA; V: TRBV6-6; J: TRBJ1-2; size: once; DNA: TGTGCCAGCAGCTATGAGGACTATGGCTACACCTTC; CDR3: CASSYEDYGYTF
D: NA; V: TRBV6-6; J: TRBJ1-5; size: NA; DNA: TGTGCCACCGGGGTGGCGGTAGCAAAGCCCCAGCATTTT; CDR3: CATGVAVAKPQHF
D: NA; V: TRBV19; J: TRBJ2-2; size: NA; DNA: TGTGCCAGTAGGTACAGGGTTGTCACCGGGGAGCTGTTTTTT; CDR3: CASRYRVVTGELFF
D: NA; V: TRBV11-2; J: TRBJ2-7; size: NA; DNA: TGTGCCAGCAGCCTAAACTACGAGCAGTACTTC; CDR3: CASSLNYEQYF
D: TRBD1; V: TRBV30; J: TRBJ2-7; size: NA; DNA: TGTGCCTGGAGTCCACAGGGGAGAGAGCAGTACTTC; CDR3: CAWSPQGREQYF